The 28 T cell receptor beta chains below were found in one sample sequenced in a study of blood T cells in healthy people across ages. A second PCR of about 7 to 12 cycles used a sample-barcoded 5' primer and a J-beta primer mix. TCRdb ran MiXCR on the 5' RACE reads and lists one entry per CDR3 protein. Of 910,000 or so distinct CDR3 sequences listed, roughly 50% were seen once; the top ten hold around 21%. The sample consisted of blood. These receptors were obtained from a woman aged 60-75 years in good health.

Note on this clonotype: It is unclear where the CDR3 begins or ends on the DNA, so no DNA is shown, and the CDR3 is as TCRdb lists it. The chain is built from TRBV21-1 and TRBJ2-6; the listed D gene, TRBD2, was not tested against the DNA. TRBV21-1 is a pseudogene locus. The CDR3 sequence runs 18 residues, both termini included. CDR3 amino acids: CASSKAVAGGSGANVLTF.

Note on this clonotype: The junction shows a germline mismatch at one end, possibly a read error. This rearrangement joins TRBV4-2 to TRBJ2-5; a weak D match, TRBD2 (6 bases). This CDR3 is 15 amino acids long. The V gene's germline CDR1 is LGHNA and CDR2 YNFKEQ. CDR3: CVSSQSASALNEQYF. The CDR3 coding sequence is TGTGTCAGCAGCCAGAGCGCTAGCGCCCTAAATGAGCAGTACTTC.

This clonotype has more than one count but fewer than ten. CDR3 sequence (DNA): TGTGCCAGTGTCCGGGGGAATGAGCAGTTCTTC. It encodes CASVRGNEQFF. The chain recombines TRBV11-1 with TRBJ2-1; D is perhaps TRBD2 (6 bases). V was trimmed by 9 bases and J by 7 bases, leaving 10 bases between them. CDR3 length: 11 amino acids. The germline V gene encodes CDR1 SGHAT and CDR2 FQDESV (reference sequence).

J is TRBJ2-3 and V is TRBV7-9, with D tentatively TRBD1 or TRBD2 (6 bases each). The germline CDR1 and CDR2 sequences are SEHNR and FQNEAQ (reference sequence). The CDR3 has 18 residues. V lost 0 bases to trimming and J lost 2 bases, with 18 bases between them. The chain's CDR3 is CASSLALNREVVTDTQYF. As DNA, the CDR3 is TGTGCCAGCAGCTTAGCGCTAAACAGGGAGGTTGTCACAGATACGCAGTATTTT.

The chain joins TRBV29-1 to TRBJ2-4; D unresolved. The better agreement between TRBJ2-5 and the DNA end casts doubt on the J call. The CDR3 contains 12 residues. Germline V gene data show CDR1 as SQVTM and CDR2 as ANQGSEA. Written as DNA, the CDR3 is TGCAGCGTAGACCTACTACAAGAGACCCAGTACTTC. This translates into CSVDLLQETQYF.

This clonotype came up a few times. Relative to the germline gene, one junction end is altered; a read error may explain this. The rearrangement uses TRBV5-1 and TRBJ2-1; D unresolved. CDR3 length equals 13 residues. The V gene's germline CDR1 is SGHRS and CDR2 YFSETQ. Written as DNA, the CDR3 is TGTGCCAGCAGCTTAGTACCAAACAATGAGCAGTTCTTC. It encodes CASSLVPNNEQFF.

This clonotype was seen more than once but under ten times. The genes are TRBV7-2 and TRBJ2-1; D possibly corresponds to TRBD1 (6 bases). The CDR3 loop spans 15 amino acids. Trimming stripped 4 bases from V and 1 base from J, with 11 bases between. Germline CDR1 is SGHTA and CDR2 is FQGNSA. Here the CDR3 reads CASSSHTGSYNEQFF. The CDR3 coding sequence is TGTGCCAGCAGCTCCCATACAGGGTCCTACAATGAGCAGTTCTTC.

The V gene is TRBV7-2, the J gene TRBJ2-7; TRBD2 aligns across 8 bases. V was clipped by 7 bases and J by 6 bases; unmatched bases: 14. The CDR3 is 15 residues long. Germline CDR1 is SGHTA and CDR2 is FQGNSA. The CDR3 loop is CASKPQRAGELEQYF. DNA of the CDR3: TGTGCCAGCAAGCCGCAACGAGCGGGAGAGCTCGAGCAGTACTTC.

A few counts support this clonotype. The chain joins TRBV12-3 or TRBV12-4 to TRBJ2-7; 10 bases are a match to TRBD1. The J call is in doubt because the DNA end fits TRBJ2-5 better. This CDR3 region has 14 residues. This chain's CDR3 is CASSFSDRGETQYF. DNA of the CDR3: TGTGCCAGCAGTTTCTCGGACAGGGGGGAGACCCAGTACTTC.

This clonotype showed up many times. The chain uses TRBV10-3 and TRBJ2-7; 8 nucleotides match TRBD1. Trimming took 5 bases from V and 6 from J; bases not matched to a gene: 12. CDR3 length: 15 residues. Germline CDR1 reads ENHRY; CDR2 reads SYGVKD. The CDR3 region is CAISPPAGTGAEQYF. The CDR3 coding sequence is TGTGCCATCAGTCCTCCCGCCGGGACAGGAGCCGAGCAGTACTTC.

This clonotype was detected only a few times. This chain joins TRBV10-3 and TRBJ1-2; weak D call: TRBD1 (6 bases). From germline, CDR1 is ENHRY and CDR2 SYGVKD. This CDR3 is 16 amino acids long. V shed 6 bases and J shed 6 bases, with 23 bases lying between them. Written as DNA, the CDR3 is TGTGCCATCAGCGACGCGACTCGGGACACCGGAGATGGCTACACCTTC. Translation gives CAISDATRDTGDGYTF.

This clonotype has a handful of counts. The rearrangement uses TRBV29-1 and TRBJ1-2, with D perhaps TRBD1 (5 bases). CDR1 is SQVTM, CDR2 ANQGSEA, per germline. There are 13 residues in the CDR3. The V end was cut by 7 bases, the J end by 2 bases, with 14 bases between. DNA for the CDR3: TGCAGCGCCACCCCGGGACCCAACTATGGCTACACCTTC. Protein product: CSATPGPNYGYTF.

CDR3 DNA: TGTGCCAGCTCACCACTCGGACTAGCGATCCAAGAGACCCAGTACTTC. Its translation is CASSPLGLAIQETQYF. The V gene is TRBV18, the J gene TRBJ2-5, with 9 positions matching TRBD2. The length of the CDR3 is 16 residues. Unmatched junction bases numbered 4, after V lost 1 base and J lost 1 base. Germline CDR1 reads KGHSH; CDR2 reads LQKENI.

The CDR3 protein is CSASFAGNGEQYF. The CDR3 coding sequence is TGCAGTGCTAGTTTTGCAGGGAATGGCGAGCAGTACTTC. The gene calls are TRBV20-1 and TRBJ2-7; a weak D match, TRBD1 (5 bases). From germline, CDR1 is DFQATT and CDR2 SNEGSKA (reference sequence). There are 13 residues in the CDR3. The V gene lost 3 bases and the J gene lost 6 bases, with 15 bases spanning the gap.

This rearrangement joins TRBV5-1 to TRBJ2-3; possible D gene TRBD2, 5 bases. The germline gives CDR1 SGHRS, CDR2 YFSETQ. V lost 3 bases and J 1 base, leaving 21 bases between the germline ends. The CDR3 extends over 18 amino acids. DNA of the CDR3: TGCGCCAGCAGCTCCTCCACGGAGGCATTGTTAGGCACAGATACGCAGTATTTT. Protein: CASSSSTEALLGTDTQYF.

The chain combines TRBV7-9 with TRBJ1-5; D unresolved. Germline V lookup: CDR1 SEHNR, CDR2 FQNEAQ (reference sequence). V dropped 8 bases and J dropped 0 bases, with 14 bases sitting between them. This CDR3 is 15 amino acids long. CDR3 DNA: TGTGCCAGCGGTCCGGCAGATTATAGCAATCAGCCCCAGCATTTT. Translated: CASGPADYSNQPQHF.

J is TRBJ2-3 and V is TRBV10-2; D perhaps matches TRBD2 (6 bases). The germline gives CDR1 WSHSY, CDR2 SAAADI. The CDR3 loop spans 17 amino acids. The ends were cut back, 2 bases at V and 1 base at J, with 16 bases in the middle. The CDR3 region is CASSEGGFERGTDTQYF. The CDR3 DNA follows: TGCGCCAGCAGTGAGGGGGGGTTCGAGCGGGGCACAGATACGCAGTATTTT.

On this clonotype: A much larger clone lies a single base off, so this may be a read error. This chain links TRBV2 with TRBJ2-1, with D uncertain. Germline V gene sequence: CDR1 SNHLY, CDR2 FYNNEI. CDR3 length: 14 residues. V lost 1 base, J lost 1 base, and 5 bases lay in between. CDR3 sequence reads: CASSEVTSYNEQFF. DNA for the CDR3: TGTGCCAGCAGTGAAGTTACGTCCTACAATGAGCAGTTCTTC. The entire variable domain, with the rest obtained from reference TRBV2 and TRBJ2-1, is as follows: EPEVTQTPSHQVTQMGQEVILRCVPISNHLYFYWYRQILGQKVEFLVSFYNNEISEKSEIFDDQFSVERPDGSNFTLKIRSTKLEDSAMYFCASSEVTSYNEQFFGPGTRLTVL.

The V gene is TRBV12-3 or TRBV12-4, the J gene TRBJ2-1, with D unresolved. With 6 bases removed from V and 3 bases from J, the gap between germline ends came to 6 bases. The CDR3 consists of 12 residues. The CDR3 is CASSTIYNEQFF. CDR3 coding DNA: TGTGCCAGCAGCACAATCTACAATGAGCAGTTCTTC.

The CDR3 DNA is TGTGCCAGCAGTTATCCCCAGGGGAACTATGGCTACACCTTC. Protein product: CASSYPQGNYGYTF. The chain links TRBV2 to TRBJ1-2; a possible D gene is TRBD1 (6 bases). The V end lost 5 bases, the J end lost 2 bases, and 12 bases lay between the germline ends. From germline, CDR1 is SNHLY and CDR2 FYNNEI. CDR3 length equals 14 residues.

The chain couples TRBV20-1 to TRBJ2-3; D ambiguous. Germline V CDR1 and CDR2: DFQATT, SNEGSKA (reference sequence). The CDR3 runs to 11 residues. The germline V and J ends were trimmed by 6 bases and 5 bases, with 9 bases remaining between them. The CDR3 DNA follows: TGCAGTGCCACATCTTTAGATACGCAGTATTTT. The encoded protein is CSATSLDTQYF.

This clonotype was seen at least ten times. The chain's CDR3 is CSVRVSGSTDTQYF. CDR3 bases: TGCAGCGTTCGGGTTAGCGGGAGCACAGATACGCAGTATTTT. The chain combines TRBV29-1 with TRBJ2-3, with TRBD2 matching over 7 bases. V lost 5 bases and J lost 0; bases outside the gene matches: 5. Germline V CDR1 and CDR2: SQVTM, ANQGSEA. The CDR3 has 14 residues.

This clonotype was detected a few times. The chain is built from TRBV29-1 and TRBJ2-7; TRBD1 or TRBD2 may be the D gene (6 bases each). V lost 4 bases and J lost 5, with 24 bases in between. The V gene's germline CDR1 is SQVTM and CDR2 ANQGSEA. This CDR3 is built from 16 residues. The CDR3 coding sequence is TGCAGCGTTGTGGGGGGCTGGACACAAGGAGGTAACGAGCAGTACTTC. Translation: CSVVGGWTQGGNEQYF.

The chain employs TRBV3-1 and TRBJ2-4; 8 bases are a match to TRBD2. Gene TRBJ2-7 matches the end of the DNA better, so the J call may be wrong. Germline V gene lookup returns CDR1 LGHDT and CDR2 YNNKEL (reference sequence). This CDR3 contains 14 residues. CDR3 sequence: CASSYGAGVHEQYF. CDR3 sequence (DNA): TGTGCCAGCAGCTACGGAGCGGGAGTCCACGAGCAGTACTTC.

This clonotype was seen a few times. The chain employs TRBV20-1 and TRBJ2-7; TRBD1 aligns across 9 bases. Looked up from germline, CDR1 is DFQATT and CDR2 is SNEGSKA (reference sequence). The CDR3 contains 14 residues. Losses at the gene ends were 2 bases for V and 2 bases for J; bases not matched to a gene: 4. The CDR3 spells CSARRDRVTYEQYF. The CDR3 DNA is TGCAGTGCTAGAAGGGACAGGGTGACCTACGAGCAGTACTTC.

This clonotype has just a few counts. The CDR3: CASSLEHRTESPLHF. The CDR3 nucleotides read TGCGCCAGCAGCTTAGAACACAGGACAGAGTCACCCCTCCACTTT. V and J are TRBV5-1 and TRBJ1-6, with D tentatively TRBD1 (6 bases). Germline V lookup: CDR1 SGHRS, CDR2 YFSETQ. Trimming removed 2 bases from V and 10 bases from J, with 16 bases in between. CDR3 length: 15 amino acids.

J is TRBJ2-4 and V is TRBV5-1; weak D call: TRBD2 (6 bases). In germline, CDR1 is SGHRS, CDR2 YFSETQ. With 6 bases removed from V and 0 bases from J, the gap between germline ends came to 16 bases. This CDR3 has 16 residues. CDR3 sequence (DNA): TGCGCCAGCAAACATCCAAAGGGACTAGCCAAAAACATTCAGTACTTC. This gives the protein CASKHPKGLAKNIQYF.

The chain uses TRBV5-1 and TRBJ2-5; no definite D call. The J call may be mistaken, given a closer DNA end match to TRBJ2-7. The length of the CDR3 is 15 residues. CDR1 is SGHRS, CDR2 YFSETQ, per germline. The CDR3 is CASSLEVDGNYEQYF. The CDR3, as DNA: TGCGCCAGCAGCTTGGAAGTGGACGGCAACTACGAGCAGTACTTC.